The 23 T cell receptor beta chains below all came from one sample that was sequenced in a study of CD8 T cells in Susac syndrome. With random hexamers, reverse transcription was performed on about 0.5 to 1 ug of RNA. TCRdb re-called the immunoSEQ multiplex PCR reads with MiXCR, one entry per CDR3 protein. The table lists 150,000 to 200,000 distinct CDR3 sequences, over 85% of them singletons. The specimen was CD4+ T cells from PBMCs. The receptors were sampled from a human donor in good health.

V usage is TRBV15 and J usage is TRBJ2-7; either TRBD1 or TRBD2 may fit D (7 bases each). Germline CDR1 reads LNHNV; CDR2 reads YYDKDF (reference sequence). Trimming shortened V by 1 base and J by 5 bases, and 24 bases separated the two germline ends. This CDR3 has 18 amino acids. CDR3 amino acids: CATSRVRGGTAVGHEQYF. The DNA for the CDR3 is TGTGCCACCAGCAGAGTCAGGGGGGGGACCGCCGTGGGCCACGAGCAGTACTTC.

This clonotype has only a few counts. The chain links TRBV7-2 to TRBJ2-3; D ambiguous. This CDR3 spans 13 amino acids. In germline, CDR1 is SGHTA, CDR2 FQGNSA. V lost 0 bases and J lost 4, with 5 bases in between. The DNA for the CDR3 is TGTGCCAGCAGCTTAGCGCCGCCAGATACGCAGTATTTT. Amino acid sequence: CASSLAPPDTQYF.

For the CDR3, the DNA is TGTGCCAGCAGTCCCCTTAGCGGGGGCCCTTACAATGAGCAGTTCTTC. Its translation is CASSPLSGGPYNEQFF. V and J are TRBV12-3 or TRBV12-4 and TRBJ2-1, with TRBD2 matching over 9 bases. The V gene end was trimmed by 5 bases and the J gene end by 4 bases; junction bases not matched to a gene: 9. This CDR3 spans 16 amino acids.

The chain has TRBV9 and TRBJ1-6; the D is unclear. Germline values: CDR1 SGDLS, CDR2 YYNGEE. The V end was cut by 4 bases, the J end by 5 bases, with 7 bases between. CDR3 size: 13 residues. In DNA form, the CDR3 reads TGTGCCAGCAGCTGGGCGAATAATTCACCCCTCCACTTT. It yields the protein CASSWANNSPLHF.

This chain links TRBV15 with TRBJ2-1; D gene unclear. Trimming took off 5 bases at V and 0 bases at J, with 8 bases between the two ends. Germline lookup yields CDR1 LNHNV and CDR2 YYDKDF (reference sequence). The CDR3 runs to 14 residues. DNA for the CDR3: TGTGCCACCAGCGACGGTAGCTCCTACAATGAGCAGTTCTTC. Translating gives CATSDGSSYNEQFF.

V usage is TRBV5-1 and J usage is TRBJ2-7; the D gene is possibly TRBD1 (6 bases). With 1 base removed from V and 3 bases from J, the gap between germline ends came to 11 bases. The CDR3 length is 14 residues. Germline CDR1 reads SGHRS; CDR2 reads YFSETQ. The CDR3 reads CASSLLDSRYEQYF. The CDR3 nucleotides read TGCGCCAGCAGCTTGCTGGACAGCCGCTACGAGCAGTACTTC.

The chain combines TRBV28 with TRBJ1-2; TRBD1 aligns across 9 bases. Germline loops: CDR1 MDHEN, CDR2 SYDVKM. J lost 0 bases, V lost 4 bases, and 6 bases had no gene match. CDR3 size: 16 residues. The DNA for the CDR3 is TGTGCCAGCAGTTCGCCGGGGACAGGGACTAACTATGGCTACACCTTC. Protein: CASSSPGTGTNYGYTF.

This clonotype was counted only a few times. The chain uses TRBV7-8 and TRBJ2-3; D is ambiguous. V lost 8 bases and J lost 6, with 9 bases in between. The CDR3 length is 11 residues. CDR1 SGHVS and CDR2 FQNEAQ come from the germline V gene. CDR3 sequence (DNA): TGTGCCAGCGCTTTAGGCGATACGCAGTATTTT. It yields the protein CASALGDTQYF.

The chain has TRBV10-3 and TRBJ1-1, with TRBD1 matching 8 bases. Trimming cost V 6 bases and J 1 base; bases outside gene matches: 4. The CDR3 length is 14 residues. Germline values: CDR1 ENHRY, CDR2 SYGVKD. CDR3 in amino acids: CAIRPTGANTEAFF. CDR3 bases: TGTGCCATCAGGCCGACAGGGGCGAACACTGAAGCTTTCTTT.

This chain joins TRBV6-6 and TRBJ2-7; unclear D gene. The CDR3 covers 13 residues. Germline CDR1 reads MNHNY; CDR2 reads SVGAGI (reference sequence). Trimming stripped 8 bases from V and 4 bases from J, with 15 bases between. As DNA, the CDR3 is TGTGCCAGCCAACTCAGAGTTCAATACGAGCAGTACTTC. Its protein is CASQLRVQYEQYF.

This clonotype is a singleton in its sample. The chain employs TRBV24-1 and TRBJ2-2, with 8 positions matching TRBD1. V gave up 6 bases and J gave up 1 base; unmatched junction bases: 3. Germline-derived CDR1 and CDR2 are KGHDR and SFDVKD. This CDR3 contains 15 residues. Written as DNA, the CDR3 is TGTGCCACCAGTTCCGGGACAGGGAACACCGGGGAGCTGTTTTTT. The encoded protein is CATSSGTGNTGELFF.

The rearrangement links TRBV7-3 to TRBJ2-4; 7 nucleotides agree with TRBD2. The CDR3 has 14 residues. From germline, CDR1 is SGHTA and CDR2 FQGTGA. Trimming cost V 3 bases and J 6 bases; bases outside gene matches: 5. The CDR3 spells CASSFTGGSNIQYF. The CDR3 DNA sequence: TGTGCCAGCAGCTTCACCGGGGGGTCAAACATTCAGTACTTC.

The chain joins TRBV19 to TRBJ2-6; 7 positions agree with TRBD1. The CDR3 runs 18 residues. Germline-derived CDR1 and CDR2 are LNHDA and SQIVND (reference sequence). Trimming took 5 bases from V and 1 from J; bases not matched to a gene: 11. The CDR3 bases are TGTGCCAGTAGTGCCTTGACAGGGCGAAGGTCTGGGGCCAACGTCCTGACTTTC. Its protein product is CASSALTGRRSGANVLTF.

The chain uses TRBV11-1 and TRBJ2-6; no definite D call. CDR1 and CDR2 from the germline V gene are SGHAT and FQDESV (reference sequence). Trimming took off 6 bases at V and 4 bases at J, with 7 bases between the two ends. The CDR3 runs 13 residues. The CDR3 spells CASRGGGANVLTF. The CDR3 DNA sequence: TGTGCCAGCAGAGGTGGAGGGGCCAACGTCCTGACTTTC.

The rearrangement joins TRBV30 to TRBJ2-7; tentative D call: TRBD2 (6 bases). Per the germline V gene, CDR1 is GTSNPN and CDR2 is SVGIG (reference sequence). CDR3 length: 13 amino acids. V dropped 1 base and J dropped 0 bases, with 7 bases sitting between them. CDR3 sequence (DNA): TGTGCCTGGAGTGCCGGGGGCTCCTACGAGCAGTACTTC. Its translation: CAWSAGGSYEQYF.

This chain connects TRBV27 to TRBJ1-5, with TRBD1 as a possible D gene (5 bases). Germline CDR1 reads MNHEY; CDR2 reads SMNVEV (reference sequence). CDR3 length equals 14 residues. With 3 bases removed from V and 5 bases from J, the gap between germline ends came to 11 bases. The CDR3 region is CASSLSRDHQPQHF. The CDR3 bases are TGTGCCAGCAGTTTGTCCAGGGATCATCAGCCCCAGCATTTT.

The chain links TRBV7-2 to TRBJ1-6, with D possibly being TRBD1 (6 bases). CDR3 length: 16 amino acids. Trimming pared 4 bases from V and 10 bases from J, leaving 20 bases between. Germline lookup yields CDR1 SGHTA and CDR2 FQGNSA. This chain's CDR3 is CASSSDAGVTVSPLHF. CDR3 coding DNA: TGTGCCAGCAGCTCTGACGCAGGGGTTACGGTCTCACCCCTCCACTTT.

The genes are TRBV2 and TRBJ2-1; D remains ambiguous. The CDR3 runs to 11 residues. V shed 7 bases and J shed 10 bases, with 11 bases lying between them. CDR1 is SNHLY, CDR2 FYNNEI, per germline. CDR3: CASKVGEEQFF. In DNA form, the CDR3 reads TGTGCCAGCAAGGTTGGCGAGGAGCAGTTCTTC.

CDR3 in amino acids: CASSSWTGKGETQYF. In nucleotides, the CDR3 is TGTGCCAGCAGCTCGTGGACAGGGAAAGGAGAGACCCAGTACTTC. The chain employs TRBV9 and TRBJ2-5; 8 positions match TRBD1. Germline trimming cut 4 bases from V and 4 bases from J; bases unmatched to any gene: 9. CDR1 is SGDLS, CDR2 YYNGEE, per germline. This CDR3 is 15 amino acids long. Drawing the rest from reference TRBV9 and TRBJ2-5, the complete variable domain is DSGVTQTPKHLITATGQRVTLRCSPRSGDLSVYWYQQSLDQGLQFLIQYYNGEERAKGNILERFSAQQFPDLHSELNLSSLELGDSALYFCASSSWTGKGETQYFGPGTRLLVL.

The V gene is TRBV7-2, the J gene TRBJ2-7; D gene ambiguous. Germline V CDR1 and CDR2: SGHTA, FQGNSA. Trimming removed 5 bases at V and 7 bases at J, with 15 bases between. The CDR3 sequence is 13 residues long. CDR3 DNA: TGTGCCAGCAGCCGGCCACCGGTTTGGGAGCAGTACTTC. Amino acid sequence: CASSRPPVWEQYF.

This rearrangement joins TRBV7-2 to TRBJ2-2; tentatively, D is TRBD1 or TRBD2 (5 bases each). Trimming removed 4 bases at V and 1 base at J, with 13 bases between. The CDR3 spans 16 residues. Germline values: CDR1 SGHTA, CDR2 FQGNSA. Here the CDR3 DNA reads TGTGCCAGCAGCTCATACGGGACCGAGAACACCGGGGAGCTGTTTTTT. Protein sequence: CASSSYGTENTGELFF.

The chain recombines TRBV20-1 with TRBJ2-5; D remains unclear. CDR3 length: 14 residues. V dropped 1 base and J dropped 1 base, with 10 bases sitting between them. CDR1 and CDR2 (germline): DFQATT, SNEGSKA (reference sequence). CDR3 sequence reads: CSARAFRTQETQYF. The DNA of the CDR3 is TGCAGTGCTAGAGCCTTTCGGACCCAAGAGACCCAGTACTTC.

The CDR3 protein is CSARSSGADGYTF. CDR3 DNA: TGCAGTGCTAGATCGTCCGGGGCCGACGGCTACACCTTC. The gene calls are TRBV20-1 and TRBJ1-2; D is perhaps TRBD1 (5 bases). This CDR3 region has 13 residues. The germline V gene has CDR1 DFQATT and CDR2 SNEGSKA (reference sequence). The V and J ends lost 2 bases and 8 bases respectively, with 15 bases between them.